Shown below are 19 T cell receptor beta chains from a single sample sequenced in a study of long-term antiretroviral therapy in people with HIV. Researchers report immunoSEQ v3.0 was run at survey level. Measured with immunoSEQ multiplex PCR; TCRdb has only the in-frame clones, and not every one. Seen here are some 40,000 clones, roughly four fifths observed once, and the top ten hold 5.5% to 6.5%. The sample here was unsorted PBMCs, taken 1 year after starting antiretroviral therapy. Receptor source: a man aged 18 to 30 with HIV.

The chain has TRBV11-2 and TRBJ2-7; D is perhaps TRBD1 or TRBD2 (6 bases each). V shed 6 bases and J shed 3 bases, with 15 bases lying between them. The CDR3 length is 14 residues. Germline loops: CDR1 SGHAT, CDR2 FQNNGV. CDR3 amino acids: CASSYRGQIYEQYF. CDR3 in DNA: TGTGCCAGCAGTTACCGGGGGCAGATCTACGAGCAGTACTTC.

This clone appeared a single time. In DNA, the CDR3 is TGTGCCAGCAGCCCGACGGACAGGGACTATGGCTACACCTTC. This translates into CASSPTDRDYGYTF. The gene calls are TRBV11-2 and TRBJ1-2, with TRBD1 identical over 8 bases. Trimming took 5 bases from V and 3 from J; bases not matched to a gene: 5. The CDR3 sequence is 14 residues long. Germline V gene lookup returns CDR1 SGHAT and CDR2 FQNNGV.

The genes are TRBV6-5 and TRBJ2-7; the D gene is possibly TRBD1 (6 bases). With 5 bases removed from V and 2 bases from J, the gap between germline ends came to 16 bases. This CDR3 has 15 residues. CDR1 is MNHEY, CDR2 SVGAGI, per germline. CDR3 in amino acids: CASSPLRDTTYEQYF. The CDR3 coding sequence is TGTGCCAGCAGTCCTCTCCGGGACACGACCTACGAGCAGTACTTC.

The chain is built from TRBV14 and TRBJ2-1; D not certain. Trimming left V 0 bases short and J 8 bases short, with 14 bases between. CDR3 length equals 15 residues. The V gene's germline CDR1 is SGHDN and CDR2 FVKESK. CDR3 in amino acids: CASSQEGISWDEQFF. The CDR3 DNA follows: TGTGCCAGCAGCCAAGAAGGCATTAGCTGGGATGAGCAGTTCTTC.

This sequence joins TRBV5-8 and TRBJ2-5; D remains ambiguous. The CDR3 loop spans 14 amino acids. CDR1 is SGHTS and CDR2 is YDEGEE in the germline V gene. Trimming took 4 bases from V and 7 from J, leaving 17 bases between them. The CDR3 is CASSLEILRGTQYF. The CDR3 nucleotides are TGTGCCAGCAGCCTCGAGATTCTGAGAGGGACCCAGTACTTC.

This chain connects TRBV7-8 to TRBJ1-4, with TRBD1 matching 8 bases. The length of the CDR3 is 18 residues. CDR1 and CDR2 (germline): SGHVS, FQNEAQ. The V segment lost 3 bases and the J segment 0 bases; nucleotides outside the gene matches: 9. The CDR3 bases are TGTGCCAGCAGCTTCCCCCGGACAGGGATGGCAACTAATGAAAAACTGTTTTTT. Translated: CASSFPRTGMATNEKLFF.

The V and J genes are TRBV27 and TRBJ2-7, with no clear D. CDR1 and CDR2 from the germline V gene are MNHEY and SMNVEV (reference sequence). Trimming took 4 bases from V and 9 from J, leaving 22 bases between them. The CDR3 is 15 amino acids. CDR3 in DNA: TGTGCCAGCAGTTCATCTTCGCTGGGCTTATCGGTGCAGTACTTC. This encodes CASSSSSLGLSVQYF.

The chain links TRBV19 to TRBJ2-7, with 9 bases fitting TRBD1. CDR3 length equals 16 residues. Germline-derived CDR1 and CDR2 are LNHDA and SQIVND (reference sequence). Trimming took 3 bases from V and 2 from J; bases not matched to a gene: 8. This CDR3 reads CASSITGTGWPYEQYF. The CDR3, as DNA: TGTGCCAGTAGTATCACCGGGACAGGGTGGCCCTACGAGCAGTACTTC.

The rearrangement uses TRBV7-2 and TRBJ2-7; D unresolved. Looked up from germline, CDR1 is SGHTA and CDR2 is FQGNSA. The CDR3 has 13 amino acids. The ends were cut back, 1 base at V and 1 base at J, with 5 bases in the middle. CDR3 amino acids: CASSLDWSYEQYF. The CDR3 DNA reads TGTGCCAGCAGCTTAGACTGGTCCTACGAGCAGTACTTC.

The genes are TRBV7-2 and TRBJ2-7; possibly TRBD1 for D (5 bases). Germline V gene sequence: CDR1 SGHTA, CDR2 FQGNSA. This CDR3 is built from 14 residues. Trimming removed 6 bases at V and 5 bases at J, with 17 bases between. CDR3 residues: CASSQQGYLHEQYF. In nucleotides, the CDR3 is TGTGCCAGCAGTCAGCAGGGTTATCTCCACGAGCAGTACTTC. The full variable domain, with the rest looked up from reference TRBV7-2 and TRBJ2-7, is GAGVSQSPSNKVTEKGKDVELRCDPISGHTALYWYRQSLGQGLEFLIYFQGNSAPDKSGLPSDRFSAERTGGSVSTLTIQRTQQEDSAVYLCASSQQGYLHEQYFGPGTRLTVT.

This chain joins TRBV7-2 and TRBJ1-2; the match to TRBD1 covers 7 bases. CDR3 length equals 15 residues. Unmatched junction bases numbered 12, after V lost 4 bases and J lost 7 bases. Germline CDR1 and CDR2: SGHTA and FQGNSA. This CDR3 is CASSSRQGRFGGYTF. CDR3 sequence (DNA): TGTGCCAGCAGCTCCCGACAGGGTCGATTCGGTGGCTACACCTTC.

V usage is TRBV15 and J usage is TRBJ1-6, with D uncertain. The CDR3 totals 15 residues. Germline lookup yields CDR1 LNHNV and CDR2 YYDKDF (reference sequence). V lost 5 bases, J lost 6 bases, and 14 bases lay in between. Here the CDR3 DNA reads TGTGCCACCAGCGGAACCGAAGGGCTTAATTCACCCCTCCACTTT. It translates to CATSGTEGLNSPLHF.

This chain uses TRBV27 with TRBJ2-1; TRBD1 agrees at 7 bases. Germline CDR1 MNHEY, CDR2 SMNVEV (reference sequence). The CDR3 spans 15 residues. V was clipped by 6 bases and J by 4 bases; unmatched bases: 9. The CDR3 protein is CASRPAATGYNEQFF. In DNA, the CDR3 is TGTGCCAGCAGACCAGCCGCGACAGGGTACAATGAGCAGTTCTTC.

The genes are TRBV9 and TRBJ1-2, with D uncertain. The CDR3 spans 16 residues. CDR1 and CDR2 from the germline V gene are SGDLS and YYNGEE. V lost 0 bases, J lost 4 bases, and 16 bases lay in between. The CDR3 nucleotides read TGTGCCAGCAGCGTAGAAAGGATGGGCGGAGCCTATGGCTACACCTTC. As protein: CASSVERMGGAYGYTF.

J is TRBJ2-7 and V is TRBV7-6; 7 bases are shared with TRBD2. J was trimmed by 3 bases and V by 6 bases; bases with no gene match: 14. CDR1 SGHVS and CDR2 FNYEAQ come from the germline V gene. The CDR3 has 16 amino acids. The chain's CDR3 is CASSAEAGNVLYEQYF. CDR3 DNA sequence: TGTGCCAGCAGTGCTGAAGCGGGAAACGTTCTCTACGAGCAGTACTTC.

This clone has only one observation. The CDR3 bases are TGCGCCAGCAGCGTGTTTCCAGGCAATCAGCCCCAGCATTTT. Translation: CASSVFPGNQPQHF. This chain joins TRBV5-1 and TRBJ1-5; D unresolved. Looked up from germline, CDR1 is SGHRS and CDR2 is YFSETQ. V was shortened by 4 bases and J by 2 bases, with 10 bases between the two germline ends. This CDR3 has 14 amino acids.

J is TRBJ2-7 and V is TRBV6-4, with 9 bases aligning to TRBD2. The CDR3 length is 15 residues. V was clipped by 2 bases and J by 5 bases; unmatched bases: 7. Germline CDR1 and CDR2: MRHNA and SNTAGT. The CDR3 DNA is TGTGCCAGCAGTGACGGGGCGGGGGGGCTGGACGAGCAGTACTTC. Translation: CASSDGAGGLDEQYF.

This chain connects TRBV27 to TRBJ2-7, with a possible D match to TRBD2 (6 bases). Germline assignment: CDR1 MNHEY and CDR2 SMNVEV (reference sequence). The CDR3 runs to 14 residues. Trimming shortened V by 6 bases and J by 2 bases, and 14 bases separated the two germline ends. DNA of the CDR3: TGTGCCAGCAGGGGGCGGGGCAGCCCCTACGAGCAGTACTTC. Translating it yields CASRGRGSPYEQYF.

V and J are TRBV5-6 and TRBJ2-5; D uncertain. V was clipped by 2 bases and J by 1 base, with 6 bases between them. Germline values: CDR1 SGHDT, CDR2 YYEEEE. The CDR3 is 13 residues long. The CDR3 region has the DNA TGTGCCAGCAGCTTACCCAGCCAAGAGACCCAGTACTTC. Amino acids: CASSLPSQETQYF.